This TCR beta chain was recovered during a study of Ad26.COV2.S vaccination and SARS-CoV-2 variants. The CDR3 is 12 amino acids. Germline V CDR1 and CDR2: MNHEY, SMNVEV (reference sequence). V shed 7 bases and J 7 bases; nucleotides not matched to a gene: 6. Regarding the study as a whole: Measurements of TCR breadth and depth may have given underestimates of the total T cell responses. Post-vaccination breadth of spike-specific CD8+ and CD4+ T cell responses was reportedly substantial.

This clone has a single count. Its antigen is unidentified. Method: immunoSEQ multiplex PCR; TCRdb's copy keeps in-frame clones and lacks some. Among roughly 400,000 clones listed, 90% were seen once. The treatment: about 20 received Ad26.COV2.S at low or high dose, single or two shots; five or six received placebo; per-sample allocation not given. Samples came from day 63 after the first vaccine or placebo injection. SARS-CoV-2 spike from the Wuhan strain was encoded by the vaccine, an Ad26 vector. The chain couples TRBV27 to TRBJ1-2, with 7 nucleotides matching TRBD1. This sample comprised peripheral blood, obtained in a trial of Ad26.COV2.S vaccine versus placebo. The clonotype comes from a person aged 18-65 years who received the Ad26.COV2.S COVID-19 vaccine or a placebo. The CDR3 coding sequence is TGTGCCAGCAAACGAGGGGGCGGTGGCTACACCTTC. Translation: CASKRGGGGYTF.